This T cell receptor beta chain was observed in a study of OX40 agonist ivuxolimab in advanced cancers. Study background: With a range of roughly 23 to 85, age averaged approximately 55 years, and about 80% were male. Overall study results and limits: Averaging showed that CD8+ T cells had more expanded clones than CD4+ did. The study observed clonal expansion of CD4+ and CD8+ blood T cells by week 6 at 0.1 to 3.0 mg/kg.

Concerning this clone itself: Its antigen is as yet unknown.

Repertoires were generated with immunoSEQ multiplex PCR, while TCRdb's copy carries only in-frame clones and drops some. The profile shows tens of thousands of clones, 75% to 90% of them singletons. Peripheral blood came from all dose cohorts at three timepoints. There are 14 residues in the CDR3. V lost 5 bases and J lost 4, with 14 bases in between. From germline, CDR1 is MNHEY and CDR2 SMNVEV (reference sequence). The genes are TRBV27 and TRBJ1-2, with D hard to call. The sequence came from an adult with an advanced solid tumor such as melanoma, head and neck, liver or kidney cancer. The sequenced sample was CD4+ or CD8+ T cells sorted from blood, obtained in a trial of the OX40 agonist ivuxolimab. DNA of the CDR3: TGTGCCAGCAGTCACTCGGACCTAGTCTATGGCTACACCTTC. As protein: CASSHSDLVYGYTF.